The sequence of this T cell receptor beta chain was determined in a study of blood T cell repertoires in COVID-19. At the level of the study: Whether acute or convalescent, the COVID-19 samples came from the United States, Italy and Spain. PBMCs, B-cell-depleted T cells, or T cells were the source of the cDNA or gDNA that made up the material.

Looked up from germline, CDR1 is GTSNPN and CDR2 is SVGIG (reference sequence). V was clipped by 2 bases and J by 4 bases, with 14 bases between them. The CDR3 has 14 amino acids. In the authors' workflow: Scientists estimated how many nucleated cells there were by amplifying reference gene primers. Some clones are missing from TCRdb's copy, which holds only in-frame ones; the method was immunoSEQ multiplex PCR. V, J and clone size derive from that table, while D and trimming were established from the DNA sequence. The repertoire holds some 88,000 clones, 80% to 90% seen once, with less than 9% in the top ten. This clone was recorded a few times.

The chain couples TRBV30 to TRBJ1-2; D possibly corresponds to TRBD1 (6 bases). This TCR was sampled from a man aged 55 to 69 with acute or convalescent COVID-19. Material: peripheral blood. In DNA, the CDR3 is TGTGCCTGGAGTCAAACAGGGTTTAGCTATGGCTACACCTTC. Translated, it gives CAWSQTGFSYGYTF.